The next 22 T cell receptor beta chains were all read from a single sample in a study of shared clonotypes between healthy human individuals (dated by TCRdb to 2020 to 2021). Preparation of the library involved the immunoSEQ multiplex PCR assay. In its TCRdb copy, this immuneACCESS table keeps in-frame sequences only and misses some clones. Where compared with another copy, unresolved V genes explain less than half of these, and the others have no known cause. The sample yields 90,000 to 130,000 clones; around 65% were counted once. The ten most abundant clones make up approximately 23% of the sample. Sequences were obtained from memory CD8+ T cells sorted from blood. Reading the label with the study, this specimen's cell subset or site is: CD45RO+ cells pooled with CCR7-negative TemRA cells. The origin of the receptors is a woman aged 30 to 39 in good health.

This rearrangement joins TRBV9 to TRBJ2-5; perhaps TRBD1 as D (5 bases). The DNA end is more similar to TRBJ2-7, so the J call may be wrong. CDR1 is SGDLS, CDR2 YYNGEE, per germline. The CDR3 is made up of 17 amino acids. CDR3 DNA: TGTGCCAGCAGCCCGCAGCCCCAGGGTAGCTCCTCCTACGAGCAGTACTTC. Its translation: CASSPQPQGSSSYEQYF.

The chain is built from TRBV6-4 and TRBJ1-1, with D maybe TRBD1 (6 bases). This CDR3 comprises 14 residues. Trimming removed 6 bases at V and 1 base at J, with 12 bases between. Germline CDR1 and CDR2: MRHNA and SNTAGT. CDR3 coding DNA: TGTGCCAGCAGCCCCGGGGGCACGAACACTGAAGCTTTCTTT. This codes for CASSPGGTNTEAFF.

In this sample, this clone turned up a few times. This chain uses TRBV19 with TRBJ2-1; D is unclear. The germline V gene has CDR1 LNHDA and CDR2 SQIVND (reference sequence). The germline V and J ends were trimmed by 1 base and 5 bases, with 12 bases remaining between them. The CDR3 covers 15 residues. CDR3 residues: CASSIVYGADNEQFF. The CDR3 DNA reads as TGTGCCAGTAGTATAGTGTATGGTGCTGACAATGAGCAGTTCTTC. Full variable domain (outside the CDR3, taken from reference TRBV19 and TRBJ2-1): DGGITQSPKYLFRKEGQNVTLSCEQNLNHDAMYWYRQDPGQGLRLIYYSQIVNDFQKGDIAEGYSVSREKKESFPLTVTSAQKNPTAFYLCASSIVYGADNEQFFGPGTRLTVL.

This chain links TRBV2 with TRBJ1-2, with D tentatively TRBD1 (6 bases). The CDR3 covers 10 residues. V shed 8 bases and J shed 8 bases, with 9 bases lying between them. Germline lookup yields CDR1 SNHLY and CDR2 FYNNEI. The CDR3 nucleotides read TGTGCCAGCCAGGGGTACGGCTACACCTTC. Protein sequence: CASQGYGYTF.

V usage is TRBV13 and J usage is TRBJ1-1; 7 bases match TRBD1. The germline V gene encodes CDR1 PRHDT and CDR2 FYEKMQ (reference sequence). The V and J ends lost 5 bases and 1 base, in that order; junction bases with no gene match: 13. The CDR3 contains 17 residues. The CDR3 here is CASSITGESSWNTEAFF. As DNA, the CDR3 is TGTGCCAGCAGCATTACAGGGGAATCATCGTGGAACACTGAAGCTTTCTTT.

V usage is TRBV27 and J usage is TRBJ2-7, with D unresolved. The CDR3 is 13 residues long. The germline V and J ends were trimmed by 0 bases and 0 bases, with 3 bases remaining between them. Per the germline V gene, CDR1 is MNHEY and CDR2 is SMNVEV (reference sequence). CDR3 DNA: TGTGCCAGCAGTTTATCCCTCTCCTACGAGCAGTACTTC. This encodes CASSLSLSYEQYF.

V usage is TRBV18 and J usage is TRBJ1-4; 8 bases fit TRBD1. The length of the CDR3 is 18 residues. The germline V gene encodes CDR1 KGHSH and CDR2 LQKENI. Trimming took 4 bases from V and 4 from J; bases not matched to a gene: 14. CDR3 residues: CASSQRQGMNAGNEKLFF. CDR3 DNA sequence: TGTGCCAGCTCACAAAGACAGGGGATGAATGCTGGTAATGAAAAACTGTTTTTT.

The chain has TRBV6-6 and TRBJ1-3; no clear D. V lost 6 bases and J 7 bases, leaving 22 bases between the germline ends. The germline gives CDR1 MNHNY, CDR2 SVGAGI (reference sequence). The CDR3 is made up of 16 amino acids. The chain's CDR3 is CASRPSSVFRGNTIYF. The CDR3 bases are TGTGCCAGCAGACCATCATCGGTCTTTCGCGGGAACACCATATATTTT.

The chain combines TRBV2 with TRBJ1-2, with D hard to call. Germline assignment: CDR1 SNHLY and CDR2 FYNNEI. Trimming left V 8 bases short and J 3 bases short, with 25 bases between. This CDR3 is 17 amino acids long. The CDR3 bases are TGTGCCAGCGACAAAATGGACCGCCTTTCAAAGGACTATGGCTACACCTTC. Residues: CASDKMDRLSKDYGYTF. The entire variable domain, with the rest obtained from reference TRBV2 and TRBJ1-2, is as follows: EPEVTQTPSHQVTQMGQEVILRCVPISNHLYFYWYRQILGQKVEFLVSFYNNEISEKSEIFDDQFSVERPDGSNFTLKIRSTKLEDSAMYFCASDKMDRLSKDYGYTFGSGTRLTVV.

The chain joins TRBV7-8 to TRBJ1-2; D gene unclear. Germline V gene data show CDR1 as SGHVS and CDR2 as FQNEAQ. This CDR3 is 15 amino acids long. Trimming took 1 base from V and 0 from J, leaving 9 bases between them. This CDR3 is CASSLGSSSNYGYTF. The DNA of the CDR3 is TGTGCCAGCAGCTTAGGATCCAGTTCTAACTATGGCTACACCTTC.

The chain's CDR3 is CASSFVPISTYEQYF. As DNA, the CDR3 is TGTGCCAGCAGCTTCGTCCCGATTTCGACCTACGAGCAGTACTTC. J is TRBJ2-7 and V is TRBV7-2; D gene uncertain. CDR1 and CDR2 (germline): SGHTA, FQGNSA. The CDR3 has 15 residues. Trimming pared 3 bases from V and 2 bases from J, leaving 14 bases between.

The CDR3 nucleotides are TGTGCCAGCAGCCAAGTACAGGGTGGTGATCCCTCCACTAATGAAAAACTGTTTTTT. Translating gives CASSQVQGGDPSTNEKLFF. The V and J genes are TRBV4-2 and TRBJ1-4; possibly TRBD1 for D (6 bases). Trimming took 1 base from V and 2 from J, leaving 20 bases between them. Germline-derived CDR1 and CDR2 are LGHNA and YNFKEQ. The CDR3 runs 19 residues.

This clone appeared many times. J is TRBJ1-1 and V is TRBV5-8, with D uncertain. Germline V lookup: CDR1 SGHTS, CDR2 YDEGEE. The CDR3 totals 12 residues. V was trimmed by 2 bases and J by 3 bases, leaving 5 bases between them. This chain's CDR3 is CASSFMDTEAFF. The CDR3 DNA reads as TGTGCCAGCAGCTTCATGGACACTGAAGCTTTCTTT.

This clone was seen only once. The chain carries TRBV27 and TRBJ1-1, with unresolved D. Germline CDR1 is MNHEY and CDR2 is SMNVEV (reference sequence). The CDR3 spans 14 residues. Trimming took 5 bases from V and 0 from J, leaving 10 bases between them. The chain's CDR3 is CASSHLALNTEAFF. CDR3 nucleotides: TGTGCCAGCAGTCATCTTGCCCTGAACACTGAAGCTTTCTTT.

The V call is TRBV6-5, the J call TRBJ2-7; D is undetermined. The CDR3 has 13 residues. The V and J ends lost 0 bases and 1 base respectively, with 4 bases between them. Germline V gives CDR1 MNHEY, CDR2 SVGAGI. CDR3: CASSYSGSYEQYF. CDR3 DNA sequence: TGTGCCAGCAGTTACTCGGGATCCTACGAGCAGTACTTC.

The chain is built from TRBV28 and TRBJ2-7; 12 nucleotides agree with TRBD2. The germline V gene has CDR1 MDHEN and CDR2 SYDVKM. Trimming removed 6 bases from V and 3 bases from J; junction bases left unmatched: 3. CDR3 size: 14 residues. The CDR3 is CASRRLAGVYEQYF. The CDR3 coding sequence is TGTGCCAGCAGGCGACTAGCGGGAGTCTACGAGCAGTACTTC. Based on the CDR3 plus reference TRBV28 and TRBJ2-7, the full variable domain is DVKVTQSSRYLVKRTGEKVFLECVQDMDHENMFWYRQDPGLGLRLIYFSYDVKMKEKGDIPEGYSVSREKKERFSLILESASTNQTSMYLCASRRLAGVYEQYFGPGTRLTVT.

The chain employs TRBV27 and TRBJ2-2; 9 bases map to TRBD1. The J segment lost 4 bases and the V segment lost 4 bases, leaving 13 bases of the junction unmatched. CDR1 is MNHEY and CDR2 is SMNVEV in the germline V gene (reference sequence). The CDR3 has 18 amino acids. CDR3 sequence: CASSSLYRDRDCTGELFF. Written as DNA, the CDR3 is TGTGCCAGCAGTTCGTTATACCGGGACAGGGATTGCACCGGGGAGCTGTTTTTT.

The chain uses TRBV7-9 and TRBJ2-7; no reliable D call. Germline CDR1 reads SEHNR; CDR2 reads FQNEAQ (reference sequence). Trimming left V 3 bases short and J 4 bases short, with 7 bases between. CDR3 length: 12 residues. The CDR3 here is CASSLGAYEQYF. DNA of the CDR3: TGTGCCAGCAGCTTGGGTGCTTACGAGCAGTACTTC. Full variable domain (remainder filled in from reference TRBV7-9 and TRBJ2-7): DTGVSQNPRHKITKRGQNVTFRCDPISEHNRLYWYRQTLGQGPEFLTYFQNEAQLEKSRLLSDRFSAERPKGSFSTLEIQRTEQGDSAMYLCASSLGAYEQYFGPGTRLTVT.

V is TRBV30 and J is TRBJ2-3; 9 nucleotides match TRBD2. The junction had 13 bases not matched to a gene; V was cut back by 0 bases and J by 0 bases. This CDR3 is 19 amino acids long. The germline V gene has CDR1 GTSNPN and CDR2 SVGIG (reference sequence). In DNA form, the CDR3 reads TGTGCCTGGAGTGTACGTATGAGACTAGCGGAACTTAGCACAGATACGCAGTATTTT. Protein product: CAWSVRMRLAELSTDTQYF.

The genes are TRBV4-1 and TRBJ2-2; 8 positions agree with TRBD1. V was clipped by 4 bases and J by 1 base; unmatched bases: 5. Per the germline V gene, CDR1 is MGHRA and CDR2 is YSYEKL. The CDR3 consists of 16 residues. In DNA, the CDR3 is TGCGCCAGCAGCCCGACTACAGGGGGGAACACCGGGGAGCTGTTTTTT. Translated, it gives CASSPTTGGNTGELFF.

This clone showed up just a few times. The chain recombines TRBV5-5 with TRBJ1-2; possibly TRBD1 for D (6 bases). The V gene's germline CDR1 is SGHKS and CDR2 YYEKEE (reference sequence). V was shortened by 4 bases and J by 7 bases, with 11 bases between the two germline ends. This CDR3 comprises 12 residues. The CDR3 nucleotides are TGTGCCAGCAGCCTCAGGGGAGGTGGCTACACCTTC. It yields the protein CASSLRGGGYTF.

The chain carries TRBV5-4 and TRBJ2-7; weak D call: TRBD1 (6 bases). Per germline, CDR1 SGHNT and CDR2 YYREEE (reference sequence). V was shortened by 4 bases and J by 7 bases, with 21 bases between the two germline ends. This CDR3 has 15 residues. In DNA, the CDR3 is TGTGCCAGCAGCCAGGAACAGGGTGGAAGTGCGGAGCAGTACTTC. It translates to CASSQEQGGSAEQYF. The full variable domain, completed using reference TRBV5-4 and TRBJ2-7, is ETGVTQSPTHLIKTRGQQVTLRCSSQSGHNTVSWYQQALGQGPQFIFQYYREEENGRGNFPPRFSGLQFPNYSSELNVNALELDDSALYLCASSQEQGGSAEQYFGPGTRLTVT.